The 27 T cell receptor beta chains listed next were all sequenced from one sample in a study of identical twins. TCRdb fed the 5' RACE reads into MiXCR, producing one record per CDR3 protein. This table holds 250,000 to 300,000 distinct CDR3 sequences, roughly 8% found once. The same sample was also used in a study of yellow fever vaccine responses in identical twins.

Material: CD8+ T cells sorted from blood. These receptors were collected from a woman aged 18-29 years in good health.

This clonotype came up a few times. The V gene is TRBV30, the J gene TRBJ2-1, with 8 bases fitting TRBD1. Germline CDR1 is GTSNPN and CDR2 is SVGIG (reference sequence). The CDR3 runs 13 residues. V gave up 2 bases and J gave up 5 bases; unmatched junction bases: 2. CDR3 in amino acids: CAWSPTGDNEQFF. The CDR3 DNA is TGTGCCTGGAGTCCGACAGGGGACAATGAGCAGTTCTTC. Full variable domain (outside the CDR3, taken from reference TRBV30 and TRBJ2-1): SQTIHQWPATLVQPVGSPLSLECTVEGTSNPNLYWYRQAAGRGLQLLFYSVGIGQISSEVPQNLSASRPQDRQFILSSKKLLLSDSGFYLCAWSPTGDNEQFFGPGTRLTVL.

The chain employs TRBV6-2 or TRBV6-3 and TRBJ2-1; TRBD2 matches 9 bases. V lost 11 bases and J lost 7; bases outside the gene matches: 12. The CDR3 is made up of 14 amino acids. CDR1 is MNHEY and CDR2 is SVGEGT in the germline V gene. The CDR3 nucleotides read TGTGCCGGAGCACTTAGCGGGGGAGCAAATGAGCAGTTCTTC. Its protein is CAGALSGGANEQFF.

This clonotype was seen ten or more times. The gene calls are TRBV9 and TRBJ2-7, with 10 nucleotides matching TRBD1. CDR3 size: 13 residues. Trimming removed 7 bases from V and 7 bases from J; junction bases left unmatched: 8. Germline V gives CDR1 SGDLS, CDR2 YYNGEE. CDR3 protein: CASGGTGVREQYF. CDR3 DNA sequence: TGTGCCAGCGGGGGGACAGGGGTGCGGGAGCAGTACTTC.

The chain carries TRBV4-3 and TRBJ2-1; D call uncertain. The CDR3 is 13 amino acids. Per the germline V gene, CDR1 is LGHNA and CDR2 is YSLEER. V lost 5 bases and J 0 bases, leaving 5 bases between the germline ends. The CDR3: CASSESSYNEQFF. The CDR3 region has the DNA TGCGCCAGCAGCGAGAGCTCCTACAATGAGCAGTTCTTC.

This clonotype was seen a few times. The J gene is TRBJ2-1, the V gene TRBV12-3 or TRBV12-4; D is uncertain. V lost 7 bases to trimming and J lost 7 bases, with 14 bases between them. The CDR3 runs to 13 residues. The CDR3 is CASTTGLDNEQFF. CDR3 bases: TGTGCCAGCACCACCGGGCTAGATAATGAGCAGTTCTTC.

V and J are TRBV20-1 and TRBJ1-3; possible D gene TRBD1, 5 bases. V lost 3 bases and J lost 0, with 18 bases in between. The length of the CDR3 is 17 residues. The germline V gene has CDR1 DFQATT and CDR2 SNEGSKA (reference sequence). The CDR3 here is CSARPLDSVSSGNTIYF. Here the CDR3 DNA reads TGCAGTGCTAGGCCTCTCGACAGCGTCAGCTCTGGAAACACCATATATTTT.

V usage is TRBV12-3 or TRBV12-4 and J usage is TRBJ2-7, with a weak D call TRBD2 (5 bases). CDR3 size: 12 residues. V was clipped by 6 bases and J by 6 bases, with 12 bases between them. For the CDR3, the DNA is TGTGCCAGCAGCCGGGGTGGGAGCGAGCAGTACTTC. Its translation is CASSRGGSEQYF.

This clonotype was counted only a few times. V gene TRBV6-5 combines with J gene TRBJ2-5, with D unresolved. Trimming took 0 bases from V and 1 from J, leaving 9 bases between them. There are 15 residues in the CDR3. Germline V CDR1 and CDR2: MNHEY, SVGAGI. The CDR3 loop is CASSYSKQLQETQYF. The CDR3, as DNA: TGTGCCAGCAGTTACTCGAAACAGCTCCAAGAGACCCAGTACTTC.

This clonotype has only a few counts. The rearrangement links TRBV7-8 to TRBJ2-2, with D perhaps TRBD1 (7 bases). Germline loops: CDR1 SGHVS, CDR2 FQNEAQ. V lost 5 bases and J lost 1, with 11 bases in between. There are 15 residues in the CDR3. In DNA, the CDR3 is TGTGCCAGCAGCGGGACAGCGGGGAACACCGGGGAGCTGTTTTTT. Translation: CASSGTAGNTGELFF.

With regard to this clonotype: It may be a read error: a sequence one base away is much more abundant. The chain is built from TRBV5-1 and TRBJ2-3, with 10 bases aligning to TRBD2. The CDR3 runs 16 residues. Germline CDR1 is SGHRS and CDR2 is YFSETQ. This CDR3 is CASSFRTSGSTDMQYF. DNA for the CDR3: TGCGCCAGCAGCTTCAGGACTAGCGGAAGCACAGATATGCAGTATTTT. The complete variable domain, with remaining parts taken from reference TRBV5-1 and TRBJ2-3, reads KAGVTQTPRYLIKTRGQQVTLSCSPISGHRSVSWYQQTPGQGLQFLFEYFSETQRNKGNFPGRFSGRQFSNSRSEMNVSTLELGDSALYLCASSFRTSGSTDMQYFGPGTRLTVL.

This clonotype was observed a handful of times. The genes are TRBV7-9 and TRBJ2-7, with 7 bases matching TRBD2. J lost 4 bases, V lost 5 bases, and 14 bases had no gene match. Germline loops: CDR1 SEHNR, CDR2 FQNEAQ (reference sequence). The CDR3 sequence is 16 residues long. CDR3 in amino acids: CASSPETSVRGYEQYF. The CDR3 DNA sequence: TGTGCCAGCAGCCCTGAAACTAGCGTGAGAGGTTACGAGCAGTACTTC.

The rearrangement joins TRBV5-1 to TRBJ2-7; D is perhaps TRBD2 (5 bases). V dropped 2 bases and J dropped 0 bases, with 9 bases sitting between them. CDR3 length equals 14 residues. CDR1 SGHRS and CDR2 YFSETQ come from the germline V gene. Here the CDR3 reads CASSFLGSSYEQYF. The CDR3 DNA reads TGCGCCAGCAGCTTCCTAGGGAGCTCCTACGAGCAGTACTTC. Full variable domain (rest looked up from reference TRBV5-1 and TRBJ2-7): KAGVTQTPRYLIKTRGQQVTLSCSPISGHRSVSWYQQTPGQGLQFLFEYFSETQRNKGNFPGRFSGRQFSNSRSEMNVSTLELGDSALYLCASSFLGSSYEQYFGPGTRLTVT.

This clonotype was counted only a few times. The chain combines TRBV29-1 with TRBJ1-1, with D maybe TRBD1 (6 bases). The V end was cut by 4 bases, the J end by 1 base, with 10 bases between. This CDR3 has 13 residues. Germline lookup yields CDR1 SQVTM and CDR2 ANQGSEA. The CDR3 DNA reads TGCAGCGTTGTACAGGGAGCGAACACTGAAGCTTTCTTT. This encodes CSVVQGANTEAFF.

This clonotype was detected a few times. CDR3 sequence: CASSLSIRGDTQYF. The CDR3, as DNA: TGTGCCAGCAGTTTATCGATTCGCGGAGATACGCAGTATTTT. The V gene is TRBV27, the J gene TRBJ2-3; D ambiguous. Trimming took 0 bases from V and 5 from J, leaving 9 bases between them. Germline CDR1 reads MNHEY; CDR2 reads SMNVEV (reference sequence). This CDR3 has 14 amino acids.

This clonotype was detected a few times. The CDR3 protein is CASSPLGGVFNDNEQFF. The CDR3, as DNA: TGCGCCAGCAGCCCCTTGGGGGGAGTCTTTAATGACAATGAGCAGTTCTTC. This rearrangement joins TRBV5-1 to TRBJ2-1; perhaps TRBD2 as D (6 bases). The V gene lost 4 bases and the J gene lost 5 bases, with 22 bases spanning the gap. There are 17 residues in the CDR3. In germline, CDR1 is SGHRS, CDR2 YFSETQ.

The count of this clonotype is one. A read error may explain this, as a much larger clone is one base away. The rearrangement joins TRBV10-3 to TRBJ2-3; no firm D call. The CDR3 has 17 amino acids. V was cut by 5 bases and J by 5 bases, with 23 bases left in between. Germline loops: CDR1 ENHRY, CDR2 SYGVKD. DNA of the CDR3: TGTGCCATCAGTTTACTTTGGGCGGCCACCCTCGGAGATACGCAGTATTTT. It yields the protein CAISLLWAATLGDTQYF.

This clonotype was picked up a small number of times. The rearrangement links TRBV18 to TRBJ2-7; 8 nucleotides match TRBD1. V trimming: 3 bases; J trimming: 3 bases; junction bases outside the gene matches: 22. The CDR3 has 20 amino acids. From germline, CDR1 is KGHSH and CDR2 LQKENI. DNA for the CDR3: TGTGCCAGCTCACCTGGGGGCTCGACAGGGGTCGGGCATCGGGTCTACGAGCAGTACTTC. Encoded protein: CASSPGGSTGVGHRVYEQYF. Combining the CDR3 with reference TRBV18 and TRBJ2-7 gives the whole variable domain NAGVMQNPRHLVRRRGQEARLRCSPMKGHSHVYWYRQLPEEGLKFMVYLQKENIIDESGMPKERFSAEFPKEGPSILRIQQVVRGDSAAYFCASSPGGSTGVGHRVYEQYFGPGTRLTVT.

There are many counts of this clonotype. CDR3 in DNA: TGTGCCAGCAGCTTAGCTGCCGGGACAGGGGGCATCTACAATGAGCAGTTCTTC. Its protein is CASSLAAGTGGIYNEQFF. The chain carries TRBV11-1 and TRBJ2-1; 12 bases line up with TRBD1. The V gene end was trimmed by 0 bases and the J gene end by 3 bases; junction bases not matched to a gene: 6. Germline lookup yields CDR1 SGHAT and CDR2 FQDESV (reference sequence). The CDR3 runs to 18 residues.

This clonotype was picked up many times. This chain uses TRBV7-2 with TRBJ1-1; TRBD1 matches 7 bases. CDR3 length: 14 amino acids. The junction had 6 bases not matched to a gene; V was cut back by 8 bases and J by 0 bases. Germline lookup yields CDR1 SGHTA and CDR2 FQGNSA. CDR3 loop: CASGQETLNTEAFF. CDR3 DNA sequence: TGTGCCAGCGGACAGGAAACGTTGAACACTGAAGCTTTCTTT.

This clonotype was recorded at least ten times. The DNA of the CDR3 is TGTGCCAGCAGCGCTCGGGACACAGACGAGCAGTACTTC. This gives the protein CASSARDTDEQYF. The chain couples TRBV7-9 to TRBJ2-7; D perhaps matches TRBD1 (6 bases). The V and J ends lost 5 bases and 5 bases respectively, with 13 bases between them. Germline lookup yields CDR1 SEHNR and CDR2 FQNEAQ (reference sequence). The CDR3 has 13 amino acids.

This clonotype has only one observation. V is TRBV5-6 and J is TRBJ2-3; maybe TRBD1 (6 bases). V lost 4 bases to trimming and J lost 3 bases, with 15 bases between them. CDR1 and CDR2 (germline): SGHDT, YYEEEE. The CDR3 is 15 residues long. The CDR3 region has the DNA TGTGCCAGCAGCCCACAGGGCTACGGGACAGATACGCAGTATTTT. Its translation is CASSPQGYGTDTQYF.

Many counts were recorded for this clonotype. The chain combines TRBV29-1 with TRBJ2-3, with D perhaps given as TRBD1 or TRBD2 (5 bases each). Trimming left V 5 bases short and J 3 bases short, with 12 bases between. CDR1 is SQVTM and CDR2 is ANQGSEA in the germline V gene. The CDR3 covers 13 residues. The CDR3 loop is CSVCGWGTDTQYF. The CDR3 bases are TGCAGCGTTTGCGGGTGGGGGACAGATACGCAGTATTTT.

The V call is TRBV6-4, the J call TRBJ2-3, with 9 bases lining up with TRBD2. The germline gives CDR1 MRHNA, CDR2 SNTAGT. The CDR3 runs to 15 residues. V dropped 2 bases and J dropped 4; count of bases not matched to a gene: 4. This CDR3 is CASSDASGMSDTQYF. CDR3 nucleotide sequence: TGTGCCAGCAGTGACGCTAGCGGGATGTCAGATACGCAGTATTTT.

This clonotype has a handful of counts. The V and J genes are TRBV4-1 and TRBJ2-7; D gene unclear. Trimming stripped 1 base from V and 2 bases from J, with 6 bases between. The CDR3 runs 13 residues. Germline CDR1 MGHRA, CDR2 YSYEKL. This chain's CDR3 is CASSQVPTYEQYF. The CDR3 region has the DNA TGCGCCAGCAGCCAAGTCCCCACCTACGAGCAGTACTTC.

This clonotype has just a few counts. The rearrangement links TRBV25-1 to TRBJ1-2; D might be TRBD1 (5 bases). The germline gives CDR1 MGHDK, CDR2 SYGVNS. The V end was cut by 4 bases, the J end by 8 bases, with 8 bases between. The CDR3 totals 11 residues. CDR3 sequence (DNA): TGTGCCAGCAGTGCCACAGGCGGCTACACCTTC. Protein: CASSATGGYTF.

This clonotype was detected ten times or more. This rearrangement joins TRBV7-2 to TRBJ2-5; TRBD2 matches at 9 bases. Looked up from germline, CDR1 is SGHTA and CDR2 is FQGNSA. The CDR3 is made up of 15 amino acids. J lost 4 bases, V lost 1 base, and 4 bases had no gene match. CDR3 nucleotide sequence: TGTGCCAGCAGCTTAGATGGCGGGAGGGGAGAGACCCAGTACTTC. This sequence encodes CASSLDGGRGETQYF.

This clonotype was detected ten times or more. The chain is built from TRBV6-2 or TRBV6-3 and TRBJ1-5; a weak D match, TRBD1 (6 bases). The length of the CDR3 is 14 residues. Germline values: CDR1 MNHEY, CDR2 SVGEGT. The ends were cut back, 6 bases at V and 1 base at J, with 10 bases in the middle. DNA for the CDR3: TGTGCCAGCAGACAGGGTGTGAGCAATCAGCCCCAGCATTTT. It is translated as CASRQGVSNQPQHF.